What follows is one T cell receptor beta chain and its context. Its matching antigen is unknown. The source of the sample is a study of regulatory dendritic cells for organ transplantation. TCRdb keeps only in-frame clones here, not all; method: immunoSEQ multiplex PCR. The top ten clones hold around 0.4% of a sample with roughly 11,000 clones, around 92% of them seen once. CFSE-labeled sorted T cells met regulatory or mature dendritic cells for under 6 days. The source is a human donor in good health. The specimen sequenced was naive CD8+ T cells from blood cultured with dendritic cells. Subset: CD45RA+ naive T cells.

CDR3 coding DNA: TGTGCCAGCAGCCACGCAGGTTCCTACACAGCGGATACGCAGTATTTT. Its protein product is CASSHAGSYTADTQYF. The rearrangement joins TRBV14 to TRBJ2-3; no reliable D call. Germline lookup yields CDR1 SGHDN and CDR2 FVKESK. The CDR3 is 16 amino acids. V lost 3 bases and J 6 bases, leaving 19 bases between the germline ends. The full variable domain, rest sourced from reference TRBV14 and TRBJ2-3, is EAGVTQFPSHSVIEKGQTVTLRCDPISGHDNLYWYRRVMGKEIKFLLHFVKESKQDESGMPNNRFLAERTGGTYSTLKVQPAELEDSGVYFCASSHAGSYTADTQYFGPGTRLTVL.